This T cell receptor (beta chain) stems from a study of blood T cells in healthy people across ages. This clonotype turned up a few times. PCR was performed a second time for about 6 to 12 cycles using a sample-barcoded 5' primer and a J-beta primer mix. TCRdb analysed the 5' RACE reads with MiXCR anew, one entry per CDR3 protein. The repertoire holds around 620,000 distinct CDR3 sequences, with 27% as singletons. This CDR3 spans 15 amino acids. Germline V gives CDR1 MNHEY, CDR2 SVGEGT. The clonotype comes from a woman in her 70s in good health. The chain has TRBV6-2 or TRBV6-3 and TRBJ2-1; 8 positions agree with TRBD1. TRBJ2-7 explains the end of the DNA better; the J call may be wrong. Sequencing used blood. In DNA form, the CDR3 reads TGTGCCAGCAACGACCAGGACAGGGCGTCCTACGAGCAGTACTTC. This encodes CASNDQDRASYEQYF.